These 31 T cell receptor beta chains originate from one sample sequenced in a study of shared clonotypes between healthy human individuals. Sequencing was performed with immunoSEQ multiplex PCR; in TCRdb, only in-frame clones are kept and a portion is missing. Among about 520,000 clones listed, around 95% were seen once. Sequencing used naive CD4+ T cells sorted from blood. Stated subset: CD45RA+ positively selected. These TCRs come from a woman in her 30s in good health.

J is TRBJ2-7 and V is TRBV6-5; 8 bases map to TRBD1. The CDR3 has 15 residues. Unmatched junction bases numbered 5, after V lost 0 bases and J lost 4 bases. Germline V gene lookup returns CDR1 MNHEY and CDR2 SVGAGI. CDR3 amino acids: CASSYSAGGAYEQYF. CDR3 nucleotides: TGTGCCAGCAGTTACTCGGCAGGGGGCGCGTACGAGCAGTACTTC.

The chain couples TRBV7-6 to TRBJ1-5; D not resolved. V was pared by 0 bases and J by 1 base, with 10 bases between. CDR3 length: 16 amino acids. Looked up from germline, CDR1 is SGHVS and CDR2 is FNYEAQ. This CDR3 reads CASSLAIGLSNQPQHF. The CDR3 DNA reads TGTGCCAGCAGCTTAGCGATCGGTTTGAGCAATCAGCCCCAGCATTTT. The full variable domain, completed using reference TRBV7-6 and TRBJ1-5, is GAGVSQSPRYKVTKRGQDVALRCDPISGHVSLYWYRQALGQGPEFLTYFNYEAQQDKSGLPNDRFSAERPEGSISTLTIQRTEQRDSAMYRCASSLAIGLSNQPQHFGDGTRLSIL.

This chain's CDR3 is CASSDGGSYEQYF. CDR3 bases: TGCGCCAGCAGTGACGGGGGCTCCTACGAGCAGTACTTC. This rearrangement joins TRBV5-1 to TRBJ2-7; D may be TRBD2 (6 bases). Germline loops: CDR1 SGHRS, CDR2 YFSETQ. With 5 bases removed from V and 0 bases from J, the gap between germline ends came to 9 bases. The CDR3 spans 13 residues.

Regarding this clone: Other DNA sequences in the sample encode the same CDR3. This chain joins TRBV5-1 and TRBJ2-2; tentatively, D is TRBD2 (6 bases). This CDR3 contains 16 residues. V lost 0 bases, J lost 0 bases, and 9 bases lay in between. The germline V gene has CDR1 SGHRS and CDR2 YFSETQ. The CDR3 DNA reads as TGCGCCAGCAGCTTGGTGGCGGGGACGAACACCGGGGAGCTGTTTTTT. It yields the protein CASSLVAGTNTGELFF.

The chain couples TRBV19 to TRBJ2-1; no clear D. The CDR3 is made up of 11 amino acids. Germline V gene lookup returns CDR1 LNHDA and CDR2 SQIVND (reference sequence). V was trimmed by 7 bases and J by 4 bases, leaving 5 bases between them. The CDR3 DNA follows: TGTGCCAGTAAGGTTTACAATGAGCAGTTCTTC. Translated: CASKVYNEQFF. The variable domain in full, with the rest retrieved from reference TRBV19 and TRBJ2-1, is DGGITQSPKYLFRKEGQNVTLSCEQNLNHDAMYWYRQDPGQGLRLIYYSQIVNDFQKGDIAEGYSVSREKKESFPLTVTSAQKNPTAFYLCASKVYNEQFFGPGTRLTVL.

The chain combines TRBV6-1 with TRBJ1-2; D gene ambiguous. Germline lookup yields CDR1 MNHNS and CDR2 SASEGT. The CDR3 has 15 amino acids. The ends were cut back, 4 bases at V and 6 bases at J, with 18 bases in the middle. The CDR3: CASSGIWGANHGYTF. The CDR3 nucleotides are TGTGCCAGCAGTGGCATATGGGGAGCCAACCATGGCTACACCTTC.

This clone was detected only once. V is TRBV19 and J is TRBJ1-2; maybe TRBD1 (5 bases). V lost 9 bases and J lost 2, with 13 bases in between. CDR3 size: 13 residues. In germline, CDR1 is LNHDA, CDR2 SQIVND (reference sequence). CDR3 DNA sequence: TGTGCCAGCCGGGACCCCTGGAACTATGGCTACACCTTC. Protein: CASRDPWNYGYTF.

As regards this clone: Relative to the germline gene, one junction end is altered; a read error may explain this. The genes are TRBV27 and TRBJ1-2, with D uncertain. CDR3 length equals 11 residues. Germline CDR1 MNHEY, CDR2 SMNVEV (reference sequence). The CDR3 sequence is CASSSAGGILF. In DNA, the CDR3 is TGTGCCAGCAGTTCCGCCGGCGGCATTCTCTTC.

V and J are TRBV2 and TRBJ2-3; 10 nucleotides line up with TRBD1. With 5 bases clipped from V and 4 bases from J, the junction kept 9 bases outside the gene matches. The CDR3 contains 16 residues. CDR1 is SNHLY and CDR2 is FYNNEI in the germline V gene. CDR3: CASSIPGQGSADTQYF. CDR3 DNA: TGTGCCAGCAGTATACCGGGACAGGGGAGCGCAGATACGCAGTATTTT.

The V call is TRBV27, the J call TRBJ1-1, with no clear D. The CDR3 has 15 amino acids. CDR1 MNHEY and CDR2 SMNVEV come from the germline V gene (reference sequence). V dropped 5 bases and J dropped 3 bases, with 16 bases sitting between them. The CDR3 loop is CASSPRRGYYTEAFF. Here the CDR3 DNA reads TGTGCCAGCAGTCCGCGCCGGGGTTATTACACTGAAGCTTTCTTT.

The rearrangement joins TRBV14 to TRBJ1-1, with 7 bases aligning to TRBD1. Germline CDR1 SGHDN, CDR2 FVKESK. With 2 bases clipped from V and 1 base from J, the junction kept 16 bases outside the gene matches. The CDR3 contains 19 residues. The CDR3 sequence is CASSQRSGRWTGENTEAFF. In DNA, the CDR3 is TGTGCCAGCAGCCAAAGAAGCGGGAGGTGGACAGGAGAGAACACTGAAGCTTTCTTT. Based on the CDR3 plus reference TRBV14 and TRBJ1-1, the full variable domain is EAGVTQFPSHSVIEKGQTVTLRCDPISGHDNLYWYRRVMGKEIKFLLHFVKESKQDESGMPNNRFLAERTGGTYSTLKVQPAELEDSGVYFCASSQRSGRWTGENTEAFFGQGTRLTVV.

About this clone: Compared with germline, one end of the junction differs, possibly owing to a read error. The V call is TRBV7-2, the J call TRBJ2-1; D uncertain. The CDR3 loop spans 15 amino acids. Germline assignment: CDR1 SGHTA and CDR2 FQGNSA. The CDR3: CASTLQIVPYNEQFF. Here the CDR3 DNA reads TGTGCCAGCACCTTACAGATAGTCCCTTACAATGAGCAGTTCTTC.

The V call is TRBV29-1, the J call TRBJ1-1; no clear D gene. CDR1 SQVTM and CDR2 ANQGSEA come from the germline V gene. The CDR3 totals 12 residues. The V gene lost 4 bases and the J gene lost 2 bases, with 8 bases spanning the gap. The chain's CDR3 is CSVVVINTEAFF. In nucleotides, the CDR3 is TGCAGCGTTGTGGTCATTAACACTGAAGCTTTCTTT.

The chain employs TRBV28 and TRBJ2-5; the D gene is possibly TRBD2 (6 bases). The J call is uncertain, as TRBJ2-7 better fits the DNA end. Germline V CDR1 and CDR2: MDHEN, SYDVKM. CDR3 length equals 15 residues. The CDR3 DNA follows: TGTGCCAGCAGTTCAACACTTGGGACTCCCTACGAGCAGTACTTC. Its translation: CASSSTLGTPYEQYF.

V usage is TRBV10-3 and J usage is TRBJ2-3, with TRBD2 identical over 9 bases. The CDR3 has 13 amino acids. V shed 9 bases and J 1 base; nucleotides not matched to a gene: 2. Germline values: CDR1 ENHRY, CDR2 SYGVKD. The DNA for the CDR3 is TGTGCCATGGGACTAGCCGGCACAGATACGCAGTATTTT. Translating it yields CAMGLAGTDTQYF.

This clone was detected a few times. CDR3 nucleotide sequence: TGTGCCAGCAGTCGGACAGGGCCCTACGAGCAGTACTTC. This codes for CASSRTGPYEQYF. The rearrangement uses TRBV6-5 and TRBJ2-7; 8 bases are a match to TRBD1. V lost 5 bases, J lost 2 bases, and 2 bases stayed unmatched. CDR1 MNHEY and CDR2 SVGAGI come from the germline V gene. The CDR3 sequence is 13 residues long.

This chain connects TRBV18 to TRBJ2-5, with 7 bases fitting TRBD2. The junction had 11 bases not matched to a gene; V was cut back by 3 bases and J by 7 bases. CDR3 size: 15 residues. Germline V gene lookup returns CDR1 KGHSH and CDR2 LQKENI. CDR3 nucleotides: TGTGCCAGCTCACCCGGGGGGACGGCCGGTGCGACCCAGTACTTC. This codes for CASSPGGTAGATQYF.

This chain joins TRBV28 and TRBJ1-2, with D possibly matching TRBD1 (6 bases). Germline assignment: CDR1 MDHEN and CDR2 SYDVKM. The CDR3 covers 15 residues. Trimming removed 2 bases from V and 6 bases from J, with 16 bases in between. CDR3 in DNA: TGTGCCAGCAGTTTACCCCTCGGGGGCGGAAATGGCTACACCTTC. Its protein product is CASSLPLGGGNGYTF.

The table lists this clone with a few counts. The chain links TRBV9 to TRBJ2-2; tentatively, D is TRBD1 (6 bases). This CDR3 is 14 amino acids long. V lost 4 bases, J lost 4 bases, and 11 bases lay in between. CDR1 and CDR2 (germline): SGDLS, YYNGEE. The CDR3 loop is CASSIVQGTGELFF. In nucleotides, the CDR3 is TGTGCCAGCAGCATCGTACAGGGCACCGGGGAGCTGTTTTTT.

V is TRBV7-3 and J is TRBJ1-4; a possible D gene is TRBD1 (5 bases). The CDR3 length is 18 residues. Germline V lookup: CDR1 SGHTA, CDR2 FQGTGA. Deletions cut 5 bases from V and 4 bases from J, with 23 bases between. Here the CDR3 DNA reads TGTGCCAGCAGCCAATATCGGGTAGGGCAGGGAGATAATGAAAAACTGTTTTTT. It yields the protein CASSQYRVGQGDNEKLFF.

The chain links TRBV27 to TRBJ2-3; 7 bases align to TRBD1. The CDR3 length is 14 residues. Trimming at V came to 6 bases and at J to 0 bases, leaving 3 bases not matched to a gene. Germline CDR1 and CDR2: MNHEY and SMNVEV (reference sequence). The CDR3 region is CASRPGQSTDTQYF. DNA for the CDR3: TGTGCCAGCAGACCGGGACAGAGCACAGATACGCAGTATTTT.

The J gene is TRBJ2-3, the V gene TRBV7-9; 10 bases line up with TRBD2. The V segment lost 1 base and the J segment 4 bases; nucleotides outside the gene matches: 5. CDR1 SEHNR and CDR2 FQNEAQ come from the germline V gene (reference sequence). The CDR3 is made up of 16 amino acids. In DNA form, the CDR3 reads TGTGCCAGCAGCTTAGTCGCTAGCGGGAGCTCAGATACGCAGTATTTT. Its protein is CASSLVASGSSDTQYF.

Remarks on this clone: One end of the junction does not line up with germline, which may come from a read error. The chain joins TRBV28 to TRBJ2-5; 9 bases map to TRBD1. From germline, CDR1 is MDHEN and CDR2 SYDVKM. This CDR3 spans 15 amino acids. CDR3: CATSAGTGWQETQYF. Here the CDR3 DNA reads TGTGCCACCAGTGCTGGGACAGGGTGGCAAGAGACCCAGTACTTC.

The table lists this clone with a count of one. The V gene is TRBV6-5, the J gene TRBJ1-2; 10 bases are a match to TRBD1. CDR1 and CDR2 from the germline V gene are MNHEY and SVGAGI. This CDR3 has 14 amino acids. The V segment lost 0 bases and the J segment 6 bases; nucleotides outside the gene matches: 1. For the CDR3, the DNA is TGTGCCAGCAGTTACTCGGGACAGGGGCATGGCTACACCTTC. This codes for CASSYSGQGHGYTF.

The chain uses TRBV28 and TRBJ2-7, with D unresolved. V was clipped by 5 bases and J by 4 bases, with 15 bases between them. Germline V gene sequence: CDR1 MDHEN, CDR2 SYDVKM. The CDR3 runs 14 residues. Here the CDR3 reads CASSLQLWMYEQYF. CDR3 sequence (DNA): TGTGCCAGCAGTCTTCAACTATGGATGTACGAGCAGTACTTC.

The rearrangement links TRBV28 to TRBJ2-7, with 9 bases aligning to TRBD1. Germline CDR1 and CDR2: MDHEN and SYDVKM. After removal of 1 base from V and 3 bases from J, the junction contained 10 bases not matched to a gene. The CDR3 contains 17 residues. The CDR3, as DNA: TGTGCCAGCAGTTTATTTAAACCGGGACAGGGCGACTACGAGCAGTACTTC. This gives the protein CASSLFKPGQGDYEQYF. Variable domain in full (rest from reference TRBV28 and TRBJ2-7): DVKVTQSSRYLVKRTGEKVFLECVQDMDHENMFWYRQDPGLGLRLIYFSYDVKMKEKGDIPEGYSVSREKKERFSLILESASTNQTSMYLCASSLFKPGQGDYEQYFGPGTRLTVT.

The V call is TRBV5-6, the J call TRBJ2-6; D is uncertain. The V and J ends lost 0 bases and 2 bases respectively, with 6 bases between them. CDR1 is SGHDT, CDR2 YYEEEE, per germline. There are 15 residues in the CDR3. The CDR3 sequence: CASSLVSPGANVLTF. In nucleotides, the CDR3 is TGTGCCAGCAGCTTGGTGAGTCCTGGGGCCAACGTCCTGACTTTC.

In its sample, this clone was seen once. The chain uses TRBV28 and TRBJ1-2, with TRBD1 as a possible D gene (5 bases). V was cut by 1 base and J by 9 bases, with 15 bases left in between. This CDR3 is built from 14 residues. CDR1 MDHEN and CDR2 SYDVKM come from the germline V gene. In nucleotides, the CDR3 is TGTGCCAGCAGTTTATTTGGGGGATTAATCAGCTACACCTTC. It translates to CASSLFGGLISYTF.

In its sample, this clone was seen a few times. Additional DNA sequences in this sample encode the identical CDR3. The chain uses TRBV28 and TRBJ2-7, with D possibly matching TRBD1 (6 bases). From germline, CDR1 is MDHEN and CDR2 SYDVKM. This CDR3 has 13 amino acids. The V gene lost 5 bases and the J gene lost 2 bases, with 10 bases spanning the gap. As DNA, the CDR3 is TGTGCCAGCAGTCCCGGACAGACCTACGAGCAGTACTTC. Protein product: CASSPGQTYEQYF.

V is TRBV4-1 and J is TRBJ2-2; 7 positions match TRBD2. Germline CDR1 MGHRA, CDR2 YSYEKL. This CDR3 comprises 19 residues. Trimming at V came to 4 bases and at J to 0 bases, leaving 14 bases not matched to a gene. For the CDR3, the DNA is TGCGCCAGCAGCCCTCTACTTAGGCGGGAGTTCGCGAACACCGGGGAGCTGTTTTTT. Residues: CASSPLLRREFANTGELFF.

This clone has just one count. This chain joins TRBV5-1 and TRBJ2-3; tentatively, D is TRBD1 (7 bases). The germline gives CDR1 SGHRS, CDR2 YFSETQ. CDR3 length: 15 residues. V was shortened by 1 base and J by 2 bases, with 11 bases between the two germline ends. The CDR3 DNA follows: TGCGCCAGCAGCTTGCGCAGGGGGGTCACAGATACGCAGTATTTT. Amino acids: CASSLRRGVTDTQYF. The variable domain in full, with the rest retrieved from reference TRBV5-1 and TRBJ2-3, is KAGVTQTPRYLIKTRGQQVTLSCSPISGHRSVSWYQQTPGQGLQFLFEYFSETQRNKGNFPGRFSGRQFSNSRSEMNVSTLELGDSALYLCASSLRRGVTDTQYFGPGTRLTVL.